This T cell receptor (beta chain) came from a study of vaccination and CD4 T cells after COVID-19. Study-wide context: Stimuli were overlapping spike peptide pools of SARS-CoV-2 and three common cold coronaviruses (HCoV-NL63, HCoV-OC43, HCoV-229E). In the control cultures, a CEFX pool, an HIV-1 Nef pool, or no peptide was supplied.

As to treatment: approximately 9-day PBMC culture with coronavirus spike peptide pools or control peptides (ViraFEST assay). PBMCs, plated at two million per well, were grown in the presence of around 10 IU/ml IL-2 and 9 to 10 ug/ml peptide pools. CDR3 length equals 14 residues. Trimming left V 0 bases short and J 8 bases short, with 11 bases between. Germline CDR1 and CDR2: DFQATT and SNEGSKA (reference sequence). A remark on this clonotype: Its matching antigen is unknown.

The Oncomine TCR Beta short-read assay was applied to DNA of cultured CD4+ T cells. TCRdb analysed the PCR reads with MiXCR anew, one entry per CDR3 protein. Of approximately 17,000 distinct CDR3 sequences in the sample, approximately 50% were seen once. V gene TRBV20-1 combines with J gene TRBJ1-6, with D unresolved. This receptor was obtained from a human donor who had recovered from COVID-19. This specimen was CD4+ T cells from blood, cultured in vitro, taken before SARS-CoV-2 vaccination. CDR3 sequence: CSARDSTRDSPLHF. The CDR3 nucleotides are TGCAGTGCTAGAGATTCTACGAGGGATTCACCCCTCCACTTT.